The 30 T cell receptor beta chains presented below share a single source sample, sequenced in a study of blood T cell repertoires in COVID-19. Method: immunoSEQ multiplex PCR; TCRdb's copy keeps in-frame clones and lacks some. There are 90,000 or so clones in the sample; almost 90% occur only once, and 4.3% lies in the top ten. The sequenced sample was peripheral blood. The receptors were sampled from a woman over 75 with active or convalescent COVID-19.

The chain uses TRBV6-5 and TRBJ1-3; 7 bases fit TRBD1. CDR1 and CDR2 (germline): MNHEY, SVGAGI. Trimming at V came to 6 bases and at J to 9 bases, leaving 11 bases not matched to a gene. The CDR3 length is 14 residues. Here the CDR3 DNA reads TGTGCCAGCAGCTACGCGGGGCACAGGGGCACCATATATTTT. It yields the protein CASSYAGHRGTIYF.

The chain is built from TRBV27 and TRBJ1-6; TRBD1 is a possible D gene (5 bases). Germline CDR1 reads MNHEY; CDR2 reads SMNVEV (reference sequence). This CDR3 has 13 amino acids. V lost 6 bases and J 10 bases, leaving 13 bases between the germline ends. This chain's CDR3 is CASSGRGESPLHF. The DNA for the CDR3 is TGTGCCAGCAGCGGGAGAGGGGAATCACCCCTCCACTTT.

The J gene is TRBJ1-1, the V gene TRBV28; no firm D call. The CDR3 consists of 14 residues. The germline V and J ends were trimmed by 5 bases and 1 base, with 11 bases remaining between them. Germline V lookup: CDR1 MDHEN, CDR2 SYDVKM. Here the CDR3 reads CASSRLRQNTEAFF. CDR3 coding DNA: TGTGCCAGCAGTCGTCTGAGACAGAACACTGAAGCTTTCTTT. Full variable domain (remainder filled in from reference TRBV28 and TRBJ1-1): DVKVTQSSRYLVKRTGEKVFLECVQDMDHENMFWYRQDPGLGLRLIYFSYDVKMKEKGDIPEGYSVSREKKERFSLILESASTNQTSMYLCASSRLRQNTEAFFGQGTRLTVV.

A word on this clone: At the DNA level, this CDR3 is encoded by other sequences in the same sample as well. The genes are TRBV7-2 and TRBJ1-1; TRBD1 matches at 7 bases. Trimming cost V 3 bases and J 4 bases; bases outside gene matches: 2. Germline V lookup: CDR1 SGHTA, CDR2 FQGNSA. The CDR3 has 13 residues. The CDR3 here is CASSFDRVTEAFF. CDR3 DNA sequence: TGTGCCAGCAGCTTTGACAGGGTCACTGAAGCTTTCTTT.

This clone has a single count. J is TRBJ1-1 and V is TRBV7-6, with D possibly being TRBD1 (6 bases). CDR3 size: 14 residues. CDR1 and CDR2 from the germline V gene are SGHVS and FNYEAQ. Deletions cut 3 bases from V and 1 base from J, with 9 bases between. The CDR3 reads CASSFGRGNTEAFF. The CDR3 DNA follows: TGTGCCAGCAGCTTTGGCAGGGGGAACACTGAAGCTTTCTTT. Using reference TRBV7-6 and TRBJ1-1 for the parts outside the CDR3, the full variable domain is GAGVSQSPRYKVTKRGQDVALRCDPISGHVSLYWYRQALGQGPEFLTYFNYEAQQDKSGLPNDRFSAERPEGSISTLTIQRTEQRDSAMYRCASSFGRGNTEAFFGQGTRLTVV.

This clone showed up just a few times. The chain carries TRBV10-1 and TRBJ2-7, with a weak D call TRBD2 (7 bases). Looked up from germline, CDR1 is WNHNN and CDR2 is SYGVQD (reference sequence). V was cut by 4 bases and J by 5 bases, with 18 bases left in between. CDR3 size: 15 residues. The CDR3 sequence is CASSALEGGIDEQYF. For the CDR3, the DNA is TGCGCCAGCAGTGCCCTCGAGGGGGGGATCGACGAGCAGTACTTC.

This sequence joins TRBV19 and TRBJ2-4; tentative D call: TRBD1 (6 bases). There are 16 residues in the CDR3. The V gene's germline CDR1 is LNHDA and CDR2 SQIVND (reference sequence). V lost 5 bases and J lost 2, with 16 bases in between. DNA for the CDR3: TGTGCCAGTAGTCCCCCGACAGGCGGAACCAAAAACATTCAGTACTTC. Translation gives CASSPPTGGTKNIQYF.

The chain recombines TRBV2 with TRBJ2-7, with D unclear. V was shortened by 3 bases and J by 3 bases, with 12 bases between the two germline ends. The CDR3 length is 14 residues. In germline, CDR1 is SNHLY, CDR2 FYNNEI. The CDR3 loop reads CASSDHGLDYEQYF. In DNA form, the CDR3 reads TGTGCCAGCAGTGATCACGGTCTCGACTACGAGCAGTACTTC.

Worth noting for this clone: In the same sample, other DNA sequences code for this CDR3. The chain couples TRBV28 to TRBJ1-2; a possible D gene is TRBD1 (5 bases). The length of the CDR3 is 13 residues. From germline, CDR1 is MDHEN and CDR2 SYDVKM. Trimming stripped 3 bases from V and 8 bases from J, with 13 bases between. The CDR3 protein is CASSLTGGGGYTF. The CDR3 bases are TGTGCCAGCAGTTTGACGGGCGGGGGGGGCTACACCTTC.

The rearrangement links TRBV11-3 to TRBJ2-5; the D is unclear. V dropped 5 bases and J dropped 7 bases, with 8 bases sitting between them. The length of the CDR3 is 11 residues. The germline V gene encodes CDR1 SGHNT and CDR2 YENEEA. DNA of the CDR3: TGTGCCAGCAGCAGAGGCGGGACCCAGTACTTC. Translated, it gives CASSRGGTQYF.

This clone was picked up one time. V gene TRBV9 combines with J gene TRBJ2-2; TRBD1 aligns across 7 bases. Per germline, CDR1 SGDLS and CDR2 YYNGEE. The CDR3 has 15 amino acids. Trimming cost V 0 bases and J 8 bases; bases outside gene matches: 7. The CDR3 region has the DNA TGTGCCAGCAGCGTAGACGGTTGGACAGGAGGGGAGCTGTTTTTT. Translated, it gives CASSVDGWTGGELFF.

The chain is built from TRBV2 and TRBJ1-1; D not resolved. CDR3 length: 14 residues. Germline CDR1 reads SNHLY; CDR2 reads FYNNEI. The ends were cut back, 4 bases at V and 5 bases at J, with 14 bases in the middle. The CDR3 DNA reads TGTGCCAGCAGTGCGTGGAAGGCGGGGACTGAAGCTTTCTTT. It is translated as CASSAWKAGTEAFF.

The rearrangement joins TRBV7-2 to TRBJ2-7, with 7 bases fitting TRBD2. Per germline, CDR1 SGHTA and CDR2 FQGNSA. CDR3 length: 15 amino acids. With V trimmed by 1 base and J by 3 bases, 6 bases remained unmatched. The CDR3 sequence is CASSLGAGDGYEQYF. The CDR3 nucleotides are TGTGCCAGCAGCTTAGGGGCGGGGGACGGCTACGAGCAGTACTTC. Full variable domain (remainder filled in from reference TRBV7-2 and TRBJ2-7): GAGVSQSPSNKVTEKGKDVELRCDPISGHTALYWYRQSLGQGLEFLIYFQGNSAPDKSGLPSDRFSAERTGGSVSTLTIQRTQQEDSAVYLCASSLGAGDGYEQYFGPGTRLTVT.

This chain connects TRBV4-3 to TRBJ1-1; tentative D call: TRBD1 (5 bases). Trimming took 0 bases from V and 6 from J, leaving 17 bases between them. The length of the CDR3 is 16 residues. CDR1 LGHNA and CDR2 YSLEER come from the germline V gene. The CDR3 bases are TGCGCCAGCAGCCAAGATGAGGGAGGGGTAGGGCCTGAAGCTTTCTTT. Residues: CASSQDEGGVGPEAFF.

This rearrangement joins TRBV7-2 to TRBJ1-2; 7 bases fit TRBD1. The length of the CDR3 is 13 residues. Germline V lookup: CDR1 SGHTA, CDR2 FQGNSA. The junction had 1 base not matched to a gene; V was cut back by 1 base and J by 5 bases. Here the CDR3 DNA reads TGTGCCAGCAGCTTAGAGGGGGCGTATGGCTACACCTTC. Translated, it gives CASSLEGAYGYTF.

The chain couples TRBV9 to TRBJ1-3; D uncertain. Trimming removed 0 bases at V and 0 bases at J, with 7 bases between. CDR1 SGDLS and CDR2 YYNGEE come from the germline V gene. The CDR3 loop spans 15 amino acids. DNA for the CDR3: TGTGCCAGCAGCGTAGACGGGAACTCTGGAAACACCATATATTTT. Encoded protein: CASSVDGNSGNTIYF.

This sequence joins TRBV2 and TRBJ1-6, with 8 bases that match TRBD1. The CDR3 has 15 amino acids. Germline-derived CDR1 and CDR2 are SNHLY and FYNNEI. Trimming removed 2 bases from V and 10 bases from J; junction bases left unmatched: 7. CDR3 amino acids: CASSERQGAFSPLHF. CDR3 DNA: TGTGCCAGCAGTGAAAGGCAGGGGGCATTCTCACCCCTCCACTTT.

The chain combines TRBV18 with TRBJ2-2, with TRBD1 matching 8 bases. Germline lookup yields CDR1 KGHSH and CDR2 LQKENI. J lost 0 bases, V lost 4 bases, and 7 bases had no gene match. CDR3 length: 17 amino acids. For the CDR3, the DNA is TGTGCCAGCTCACAACGGCCAGGGGGCTCGAACACCGGGGAGCTGTTTTTT. It specifies CASSQRPGGSNTGELFF.

The CDR3 DNA sequence: TGCGCCAGCAGCTTGGGGTTGGGGTGGGAGACCGACAATGAGCAGTTCTTC. Amino acids: CASSLGLGWETDNEQFF. The chain joins TRBV5-1 to TRBJ2-1; possible D gene TRBD2, 5 bases. CDR1 SGHRS and CDR2 YFSETQ come from the germline V gene. CDR3 size: 17 residues. Trimming took off 0 bases at V and 5 bases at J, with 18 bases between the two ends.

V usage is TRBV7-2 and J usage is TRBJ2-5; tentative D call: TRBD1 (5 bases). Trimming left V 4 bases short and J 3 bases short, with 21 bases between. Looked up from germline, CDR1 is SGHTA and CDR2 is FQGNSA. There are 17 residues in the CDR3. The CDR3 sequence: CASSSWGYPTNEETQYF. The CDR3 DNA follows: TGTGCCAGCAGCTCTTGGGGCTACCCTACTAACGAAGAGACCCAGTACTTC.

The J gene is TRBJ2-2, the V gene TRBV5-1; maybe TRBD2 (5 bases). Per germline, CDR1 SGHRS and CDR2 YFSETQ. The CDR3 runs 14 residues. V was trimmed by 9 bases and J by 3 bases, leaving 15 bases between them. CDR3 bases: TGCGCCATGTCGGGGTTCTCGTACACCGGGGAGCTGTTTTTT. It translates to CAMSGFSYTGELFF.

The rearrangement links TRBV24-1 to TRBJ2-6; D may be TRBD2 (7 bases). Trimming shortened V by 4 bases and J by 1 base, and 19 bases separated the two germline ends. The CDR3 is made up of 19 amino acids. From germline, CDR1 is KGHDR and CDR2 SFDVKD. CDR3 nucleotide sequence: TGTGCCACCAGTGACGCCCGAGGGGGGGCAGTTTCTGGGGCCAACGTCCTGACTTTC. Amino acid sequence: CATSDARGGAVSGANVLTF.

This chain uses TRBV10-3 with TRBJ1-2, with 9 bases lining up with TRBD1. Per germline, CDR1 ENHRY and CDR2 SYGVKD. Losses at the gene ends were 4 bases for V and 2 bases for J; bases not matched to a gene: 5. This CDR3 has 15 amino acids. CDR3 sequence reads: CAISGEGQGNYGYTF. The CDR3 DNA follows: TGTGCCATCAGTGGAGAGGGACAGGGAAACTATGGCTACACCTTC.

This clone was picked up a small number of times. The rearrangement joins TRBV27 to TRBJ2-1; 13 nucleotides match TRBD2. CDR3 length: 15 amino acids. J was trimmed by 8 bases and V by 3 bases; bases with no gene match: 4. In germline, CDR1 is MNHEY, CDR2 SMNVEV (reference sequence). The CDR3: CASSLTSGRSDEQFF. For the CDR3, the DNA is TGTGCCAGCAGTTTGACTAGCGGGAGGTCTGATGAGCAGTTCTTC.

The V and J genes are TRBV6-2 or TRBV6-3 and TRBJ2-3; D unclear. Germline V lookup: CDR1 MNHEY, CDR2 SVGEGT. The CDR3 length is 15 residues. V lost 4 bases, J lost 2 bases, and 13 bases lay in between. CDR3 loop: CASSSRRGITDTQYF. The CDR3 nucleotides are TGTGCCAGCAGTTCCAGAAGAGGTATCACAGATACGCAGTATTTT.

This clone has more than one count but fewer than ten. The chain joins TRBV7-9 to TRBJ2-7; no firm D call. V lost 5 bases and J lost 0, with 5 bases in between. The CDR3 extends over 12 amino acids. Germline loops: CDR1 SEHNR, CDR2 FQNEAQ (reference sequence). CDR3 region: CASSPPSYEQYF. CDR3 bases: TGTGCCAGCAGCCCTCCCTCCTACGAGCAGTACTTC.

The gene calls are TRBV28 and TRBJ1-4, with no clear D. CDR1 MDHEN and CDR2 SYDVKM come from the germline V gene. The CDR3 covers 12 residues. The ends were cut back, 1 base at V and 10 bases at J, with 7 bases in the middle. The CDR3 DNA is TGTGCCAGCAGTTTATACCGGGGAAAACTGTTTTTT. Protein sequence: CASSLYRGKLFF.

This rearrangement joins TRBV5-4 to TRBJ2-1; weak D call: TRBD1 (5 bases). This CDR3 is 14 amino acids long. The germline V gene has CDR1 SGHNT and CDR2 YYREEE (reference sequence). Trimming removed 0 bases at V and 8 bases at J, with 12 bases between. DNA for the CDR3: TGTGCCAGCAGCTTGGCCGGGCAGGGCGATGAGCAGTTCTTC. The encoded protein is CASSLAGQGDEQFF.

In regard to this clone: At one end, the junction sequence differs from germline, possibly due to a read error. The chain recombines TRBV7-7 with TRBJ1-4, with D uncertain. The germline CDR1 and CDR2 sequences are SSHAT and FNYEAQ (reference sequence). This CDR3 is 13 amino acids long. The CDR3 protein is CASSRGLNEKLFF. CDR3 in DNA: TGTGCTAGCAGCAGAGGGCTCAATGAAAAACTGTTTTTT.

The rearrangement uses TRBV7-2 and TRBJ2-7; 8 bases map to TRBD1. CDR1 SGHTA and CDR2 FQGNSA come from the germline V gene. This CDR3 spans 14 amino acids. The J segment lost 6 bases and the V segment lost 5 bases, leaving 9 bases of the junction unmatched. The CDR3 nucleotides are TGTGCCAGCAGCCCGGACAGGGAGGTCCGCGAGCAGTACTTC. This codes for CASSPDREVREQYF.